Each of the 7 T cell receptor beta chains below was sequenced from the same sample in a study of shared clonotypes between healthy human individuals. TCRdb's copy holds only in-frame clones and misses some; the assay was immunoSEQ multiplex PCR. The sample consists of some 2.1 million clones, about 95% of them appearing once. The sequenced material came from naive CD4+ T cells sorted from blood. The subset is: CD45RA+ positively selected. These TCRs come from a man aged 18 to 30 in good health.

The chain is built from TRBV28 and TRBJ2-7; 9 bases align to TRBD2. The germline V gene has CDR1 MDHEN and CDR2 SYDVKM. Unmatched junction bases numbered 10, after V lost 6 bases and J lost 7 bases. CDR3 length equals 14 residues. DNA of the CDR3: TGTGCCAGCAGCCTGGTGGAGCGGGGGGATGAGCAGTACTTC. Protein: CASSLVERGDEQYF.

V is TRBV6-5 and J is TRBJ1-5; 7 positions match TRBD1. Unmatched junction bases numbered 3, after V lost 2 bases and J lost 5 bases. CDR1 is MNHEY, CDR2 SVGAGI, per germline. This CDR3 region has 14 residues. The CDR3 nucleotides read TGTGCCAGCAGTTACGACAGGGTGCATCAGCCCCAGCATTTT. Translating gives CASSYDRVHQPQHF.

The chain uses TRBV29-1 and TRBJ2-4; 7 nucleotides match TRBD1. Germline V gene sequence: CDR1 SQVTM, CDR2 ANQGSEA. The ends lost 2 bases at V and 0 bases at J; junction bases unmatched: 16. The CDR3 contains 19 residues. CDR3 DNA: TGCAGCGTTGAAAGGATCCGGGACAGAGATACTCTAGCCAAAAACATTCAGTACTTC. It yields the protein CSVERIRDRDTLAKNIQYF.

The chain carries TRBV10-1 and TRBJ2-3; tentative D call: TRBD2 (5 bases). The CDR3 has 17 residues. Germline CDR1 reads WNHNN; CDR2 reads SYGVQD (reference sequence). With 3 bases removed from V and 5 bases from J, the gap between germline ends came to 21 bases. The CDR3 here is CASSDGGPSDRGDTQYF. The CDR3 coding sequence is TGCGCCAGCAGTGATGGAGGACCTTCCGACCGTGGAGATACGCAGTATTTT.

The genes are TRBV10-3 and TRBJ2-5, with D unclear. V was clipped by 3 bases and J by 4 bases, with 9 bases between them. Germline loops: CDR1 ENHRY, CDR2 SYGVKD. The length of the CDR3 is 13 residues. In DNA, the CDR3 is TGTGCCATCAGTGAATGGATGGGAGAGACCCAGTACTTC. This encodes CAISEWMGETQYF.

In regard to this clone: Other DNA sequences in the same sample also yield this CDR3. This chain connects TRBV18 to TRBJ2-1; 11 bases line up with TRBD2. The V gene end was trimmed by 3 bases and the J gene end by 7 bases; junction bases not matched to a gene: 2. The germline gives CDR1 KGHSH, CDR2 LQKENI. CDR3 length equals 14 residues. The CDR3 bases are TGTGCCAGCTCACCTTTAGCGGGAGGGAATGAGCAGTTCTTC. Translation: CASSPLAGGNEQFF.

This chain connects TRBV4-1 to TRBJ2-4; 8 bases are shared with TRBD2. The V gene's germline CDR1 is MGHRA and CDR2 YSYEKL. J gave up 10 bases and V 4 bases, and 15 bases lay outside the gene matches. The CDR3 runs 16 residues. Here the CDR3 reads CASSLETSAAAIIQYF. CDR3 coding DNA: TGCGCCAGCAGCCTGGAGACTAGCGCGGCGGCGATTATTCAGTACTTC.